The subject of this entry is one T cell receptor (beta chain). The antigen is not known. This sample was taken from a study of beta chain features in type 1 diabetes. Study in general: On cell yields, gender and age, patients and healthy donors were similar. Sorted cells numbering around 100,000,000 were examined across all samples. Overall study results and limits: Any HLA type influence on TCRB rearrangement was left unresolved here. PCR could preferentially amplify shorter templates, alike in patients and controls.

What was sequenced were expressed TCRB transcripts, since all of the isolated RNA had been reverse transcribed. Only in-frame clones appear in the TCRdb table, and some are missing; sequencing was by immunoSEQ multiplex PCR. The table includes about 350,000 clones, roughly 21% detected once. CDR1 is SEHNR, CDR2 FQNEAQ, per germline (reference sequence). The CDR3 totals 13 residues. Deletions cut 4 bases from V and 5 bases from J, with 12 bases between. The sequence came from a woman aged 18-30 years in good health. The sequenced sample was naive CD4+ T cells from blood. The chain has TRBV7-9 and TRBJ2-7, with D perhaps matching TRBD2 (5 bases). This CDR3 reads CASSSGNDDEQYF. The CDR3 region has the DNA TGTGCCAGCAGCTCGGGGAACGACGACGAGCAGTACTTC.